This is a list of T cell receptor beta chains from one sample in a study of patients and donors after allogeneic stem cell transplantation. One entry per CDR3 protein, called by TCRdb with MiXCR from the RT-PCR reads. The table lists some 880,000 distinct CDR3 sequences, roughly 18% of them singletons, with roughly 6% in the top ten. Input material: blood, either unsorted or a sorted T cell fraction (not recorded which). The receptors derive from a human donor who was either an allogeneic HSCT recipient or a stem cell or donor lymphocyte infusion donor (not recorded which). It is not recorded whose cells these are; they may come from a transplant donor. Each CDR3 is given with its conserved first and last residue. D genes are given only for firm matches. The size field is filled for only some rows; it gives once, few, many or a size class.

D gene: TRBD2; V gene: TRBV4-1; J gene: TRBJ2-4; clone size: many; CDR3 protein: CASSLLAGSNIQYF; CDR3 DNA: TGCGCCAGCAGCCTACTAGCGGGCTCAAACATTCAGTACTTC
D gene: -; V gene: TRBV6-5; J gene: TRBJ1-2; clone size: few; CDR3 protein: CASSYSSGTPGGYTF; CDR3 DNA: TGTGCCAGCAGTTACTCTTCCGGGACCCCCGGGGGATACACCTTC
D gene: -; V gene: TRBV24-1; J gene: TRBJ2-2; clone size: -; CDR3 protein: CATSDFWGENTGELFF; CDR3 DNA: TGTGCCACCAGTGATTTTTGGGGGGAGAACACCGGGGAGCTGTTTTTT
D gene: -; V gene: TRBV12-3/TRBV12-4; J gene: TRBJ1-2; clone size: many; CDR3 protein: CASSLTGSGYTF; CDR3 DNA: TGTGCCAGCAGTTTGACGGGGAGTGGCTACACCTTC
D gene: -; V gene: TRBV7-2; J gene: TRBJ2-1; clone size: -; CDR3 protein: CASSLGRDGAIYNEQFF; CDR3 DNA: TGTGCCAGCAGCTTAGGACGTGACGGGGCCATTTACAATGAGCAGTTCTTC
D gene: -; V gene: TRBV27; J gene: TRBJ1-2; clone size: -; CDR3 protein: CASSHGGLYGYTF; CDR3 DNA: TGTGCCAGCAGTCACGGGGGACTCTATGGCTACACCTTC
D gene: -; V gene: TRBV19; J gene: TRBJ2-7; clone size: -; CDR3 protein: CASSIDGYSSYEQYF; CDR3 DNA: TGTGCCAGTAGTATAGACGGGTACAGCTCCTACGAGCAGTACTTC
D gene: -; V gene: TRBV10-3; J gene: TRBJ2-2; clone size: few; CDR3 protein: CATRDTVTGELFF; CDR3 DNA: TGTGCCACCCGGGACACTGTCACCGGGGAGCTGTTTTTT
D gene: -; V gene: TRBV21-1; J gene: TRBJ1-6; clone size: -; CDR3 protein: CASIGLRSALHF; CDR3 DNA: TGTGCCAGCATTGGGCTTAGGTCAGCCCTCCACTTT
D gene: -; V gene: TRBV3-1; J gene: TRBJ2-7; clone size: -; CDR3 protein: CASSQVPKGQYEQYF; CDR3 DNA: TGTGCCAGCAGCCAAGTACCGAAGGGTCAATACGAGCAGTACTTC
D gene: TRBD2; V gene: TRBV7-9; J gene: TRBJ2-5; clone size: -; CDR3 protein: CASSRNLAGEIGTQYF; CDR3 DNA: TGTGCCAGCAGCCGAAACCTAGCGGGAGAAATCGGGACCCAGTACTTC
D gene: TRBD1; V gene: TRBV20-1; J gene: TRBJ1-5; clone size: few; CDR3 protein: CSAARDSLNQPQHF; CDR3 DNA: TGCAGTGCCGCACGGGACAGCCTAAATCAGCCCCAGCATTTT
D gene: -; V gene: TRBV20-1; J gene: TRBJ2-1; clone size: many; CDR3 protein: CSAKGLTPNEQFF; CDR3 DNA: TGCAGTGCTAAAGGACTAACACCGAATGAGCAGTTCTTC
D gene: -; V gene: TRBV7-8; J gene: TRBJ2-3; clone size: -; CDR3 protein: CASSPLSGITDTQYF; CDR3 DNA: TGTGCCAGCAGCCCACTTAGCGGAATCACAGATACGCAGTATTTT
D gene: -; V gene: TRBV12-3/TRBV12-4; J gene: TRBJ2-6; clone size: few; CDR3 protein: CASSYRVGANVLTF; CDR3 DNA: TGTGCCAGCAGTTACAGGGTTGGGGCCAACGTCCTGACTTTC
D gene: -; V gene: TRBV29-1; J gene: TRBJ1-2; clone size: many; CDR3 protein: CSVGAGRF; CDR3 DNA: TGCAGCGTTGGAGCGGGGAGATTC
D gene: TRBD2; V gene: TRBV2; J gene: TRBJ2-2; clone size: -; CDR3 protein: CASSEILAGIPNTGELFF; CDR3 DNA: TGTGCCAGCAGTGAAATACTAGCGGGGATACCGAACACCGGGGAGCTGTTTTTT
D gene: TRBD1; V gene: TRBV20-1; J gene: TRBJ1-2; clone size: many; CDR3 protein: CSARALGQTHGYTF; CDR3 DNA: TGCAGTGCTAGAGCCCTGGGACAGACCCATGGCTACACCTTC
D gene: -; V gene: TRBV24-1; J gene: TRBJ2-5; clone size: -; CDR3 protein: CATSDPSLHHQGETQYF; CDR3 DNA: TGTGCCACCAGTGACCCGAGTCTTCATCACCAAGGGGAGACCCAGTACTTC
D gene: TRBD2; V gene: TRBV6-1; J gene: TRBJ2-3; clone size: -; CDR3 protein: CASTTRAGGGSSGDTQYF; CDR3 DNA: TGTGCCAGCACGACCAGGGCGGGGGGCGGGAGCTCGGGAGATACGCAGTATTTT
D gene: -; V gene: TRBV20-1; J gene: TRBJ2-1; clone size: few; CDR3 protein: CSATRTGANEQFF; CDR3 DNA: TGCAGTGCTACCCGAACCGGGGCCAATGAGCAGTTCTTC
D gene: TRBD1; V gene: TRBV9; J gene: TRBJ1-2; clone size: few; CDR3 protein: CASSVERQGYGYTF; CDR3 DNA: TGTGCCAGCAGCGTAGAGAGACAGGGGTATGGCTACACCTTC